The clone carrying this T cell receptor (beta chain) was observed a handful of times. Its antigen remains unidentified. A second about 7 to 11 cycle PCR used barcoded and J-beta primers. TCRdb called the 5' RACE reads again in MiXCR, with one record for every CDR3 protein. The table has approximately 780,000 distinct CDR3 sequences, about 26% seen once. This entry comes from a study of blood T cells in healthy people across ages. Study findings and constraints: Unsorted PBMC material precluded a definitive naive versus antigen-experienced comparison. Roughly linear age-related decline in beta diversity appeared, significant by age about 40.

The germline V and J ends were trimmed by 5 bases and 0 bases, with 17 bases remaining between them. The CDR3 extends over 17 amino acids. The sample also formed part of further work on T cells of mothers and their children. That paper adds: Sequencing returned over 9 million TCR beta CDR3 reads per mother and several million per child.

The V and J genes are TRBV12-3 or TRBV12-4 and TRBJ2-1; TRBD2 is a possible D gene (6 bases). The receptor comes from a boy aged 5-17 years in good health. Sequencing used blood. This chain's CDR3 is CASSPIAEITSYNEQFF. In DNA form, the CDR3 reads TGTGCCAGCAGTCCGATAGCGGAAATAACCTCCTACAATGAGCAGTTCTTC.